This T cell receptor (beta chain) stems from a study of blood T cell repertoires in COVID-19. In the study overall: Acute and convalescent COVID-19 samples came from the United States, Italy and Spain. PBMCs, B-cell-depleted T cells, or T cells provided the cDNA or gDNA that made up the material.

The authors' processing: Reference gene primer amplification in the assay estimated nucleated cell counts. TCRdb keeps only in-frame clones here, not all; method: immunoSEQ multiplex PCR. D and trimming come from the DNA, and the V and J calls and clone size come from that table. The data hold around 190,000 clones, with 85% to 90% observed a single time. The CDR3 covers 15 residues. V lost 2 bases to trimming and J lost 9 bases; unmatched junction nucleotides: 9. Looked up from germline, CDR1 is SGHTA and CDR2 is FQGNSA. The V call is TRBV7-2, the J call TRBJ2-1; 8 bases agree with TRBD1. The sample consisted of peripheral blood. The origin of this receptor is a man in his 70s with active or convalescent COVID-19. The CDR3 loop reads CASSLSVDREVEQFF. The CDR3 region has the DNA TGTGCCAGCAGCTTAAGTGTGGACAGGGAGGTTGAGCAGTTCTTC.